This is a list of T cell receptor beta chains from one sample in a study of T-cell memory formation after mild COVID-19. TCRdb re-derived calls from the 5' RACE reads in MiXCR, one entry per CDR3 protein. The table records roughly 350,000 distinct CDR3 sequences, 28% of them present only once. Specimen: PBMCs or a T cell subset sorted from them (not recorded which). These receptors were collected from an adult woman who had mild COVID-19 (a few samples of this study predate the infection). Cell type and time point are not known. The CDR3 runs from the conserved cysteine through the conserved F or W. Each record gives: clone size, D gene, J gene, V gene, CDR3 length, CDR3 protein, CDR3 DNA. The D gene is left open where the match is weak. Part of the rows lack a size; the others show once, few, many or a class for expanded clones.

clone_size: NA
d_call: NA
j_call: TRBJ1-3
v_call: TRBV29-1
cdr3_length: 12
cdr3_aa: CSVSEGIGLSYF
cdr3_nt: TGCAGCGTCTCTGAAGGTATAGGGCTTTCATATTTT

clone_size: many
d_call: NA
j_call: TRBJ2-5
v_call: TRBV4-3
cdr3_length: 18
cdr3_aa: CASSQALAGPGAKETQYF
cdr3_nt: TGCGCCAGCAGCCAAGCCCTGGCCGGACCAGGGGCTAAAGAGACCCAGTACTTC

clone_size: few
d_call: TRBD2
j_call: TRBJ2-1
v_call: TRBV5-1
cdr3_length: 16
cdr3_aa: CASSPMTSGGYNEQFF
cdr3_nt: TGCGCCAGCAGCCCGATGACTAGCGGGGGTTACAATGAGCAGTTCTTC

clone_size: few
d_call: NA
j_call: TRBJ1-2
v_call: TRBV7-9
cdr3_length: 13
cdr3_aa: CASSLADSYGYTF
cdr3_nt: TGTGCCAGCAGCTTGGCCGACAGCTATGGCTACACCTTC

clone_size: NA
d_call: NA
j_call: TRBJ1-6
v_call: TRBV5-1
cdr3_length: 16
cdr3_aa: CASSLDSGQGGSPLHF
cdr3_nt: TGCGCCAGCAGCTTGGACTCCGGACAAGGTGGATCACCCCTCCACTTT

clone_size: NA
d_call: NA
j_call: TRBJ1-5
v_call: TRBV24-1
cdr3_length: 13
cdr3_aa: CATSTYSNQPQHF
cdr3_nt: TGTGCCACCAGTACTTATAGCAATCAGCCCCAGCATTTT

clone_size: NA
d_call: TRBD2
j_call: TRBJ2-3
v_call: TRBV6-2/TRBV6-3
cdr3_length: 18
cdr3_aa: CASSYSGGRGLYRHTQYF
cdr3_nt: TGTGCCAGCAGTTACTCCGGCGGGAGGGGACTTTATCGCCATACGCAGTATTTT

clone_size: few
d_call: TRBD1
j_call: TRBJ1-3
v_call: TRBV11-2
cdr3_length: 16
cdr3_aa: CASAFTGTGAGNTIYF
cdr3_nt: TGTGCCAGCGCTTTTACGGGGACAGGTGCTGGAAACACCATATATTTT

clone_size: few
d_call: TRBD1
j_call: TRBJ2-5
v_call: TRBV19
cdr3_length: 15
cdr3_aa: CASSDGQGFVETQYF
cdr3_nt: TGTGCCAGTAGTGACGGACAGGGGTTTGTAGAGACCCAGTACTTC

clone_size: few
d_call: TRBD2
j_call: TRBJ2-2
v_call: TRBV5-1
cdr3_length: 14
cdr3_aa: CASRTSGGTGELFF
cdr3_nt: TGCGCCAGCAGGACTAGCGGAGGGACCGGGGAGCTGTTTTTT

clone_size: many
d_call: NA
j_call: TRBJ1-2
v_call: TRBV29-1
cdr3_length: 8
cdr3_aa: CSVGGYTF
cdr3_nt: TGCAGCGTAGGGGGCTACACCTTC

clone_size: few
d_call: NA
j_call: TRBJ2-7
v_call: TRBV12-3/TRBV12-4
cdr3_length: 15
cdr3_aa: CASTNGISSSYEQYF
cdr3_nt: TGTGCCAGCACCAATGGGATATCGAGCTCCTACGAGCAGTACTTC

clone_size: NA
d_call: NA
j_call: TRBJ2-3
v_call: TRBV6-5
cdr3_length: 15
cdr3_aa: CASSSPGTFPDTQYF
cdr3_nt: TGTGCCAGCAGTTCTCCCGGGACTTTCCCAGATACGCAGTATTTT

clone_size: NA
d_call: TRBD2
j_call: TRBJ2-3
v_call: TRBV6-5
cdr3_length: 15
cdr3_aa: CASVPTSPRTDTQYF
cdr3_nt: TGTGCCAGCGTCCCGACTAGCCCTCGCACAGATACGCAGTATTTT

clone_size: NA
d_call: NA
j_call: TRBJ1-4
v_call: TRBV5-1
cdr3_length: 16
cdr3_aa: CASSLAGSPGNEKLFF
cdr3_nt: TGCGCCAGCAGCTTGGCCGGCTCACCGGGAAATGAAAAACTGTTTTTT

clone_size: few
d_call: NA
j_call: TRBJ2-3
v_call: TRBV5-1
cdr3_length: 15
cdr3_aa: CASSLLVPGSDTQYF
cdr3_nt: TGCGCCAGCAGCTTACTAGTCCCGGGGTCGGATACGCAGTATTTT

clone_size: NA
d_call: TRBD1
j_call: TRBJ2-6
v_call: TRBV4-1
cdr3_length: 19
cdr3_aa: CASSQGLRQGAMGANVLTF
cdr3_nt: TGCGCCAGCAGCCAAGGGCTGAGACAGGGGGCTATGGGGGCCAACGTCCTGACTTTC

clone_size: medium-sized
d_call: NA
j_call: TRBJ2-7
v_call: TRBV6-5
cdr3_length: 12
cdr3_aa: CASSPGGSEQYF
cdr3_nt: TGTGCCAGCAGCCCCGGCGGGTCTGAGCAGTACTTC

clone_size: NA
d_call: NA
j_call: TRBJ1-1
v_call: TRBV9
cdr3_length: 15
cdr3_aa: CASSVAETVNTEAFF
cdr3_nt: TGTGCCAGCAGCGTAGCGGAAACGGTGAACACTGAAGCTTTCTTT

clone_size: few
d_call: NA
j_call: TRBJ2-2
v_call: TRBV12-3/TRBV12-4
cdr3_length: 14
cdr3_aa: CASSFSTVAGELFF
cdr3_nt: TGTGCCAGCAGTTTTAGCACAGTGGCCGGGGAGCTGTTTTTT

clone_size: NA
d_call: NA
j_call: TRBJ2-2
v_call: TRBV14
cdr3_length: 15
cdr3_aa: CASSPYYSGSGELFF
cdr3_nt: TGTGCCAGCAGCCCTTATTACAGTGGATCCGGGGAGCTGTTTTTT

clone_size: NA
d_call: TRBD2
j_call: TRBJ2-2
v_call: TRBV7-6
cdr3_length: 16
cdr3_aa: CASSLVTSGSTGELFF
cdr3_nt: TGTGCCAGCAGCTTAGTGACTAGCGGGAGCACCGGGGAGCTGTTTTTT

clone_size: NA
d_call: NA
j_call: TRBJ2-3
v_call: TRBV5-6
cdr3_length: 15
cdr3_aa: CASSLAVLAGDTQYF
cdr3_nt: TGTGCCAGCAGCTTGGCCGTACTTGCAGGGGATACGCAGTATTTT

clone_size: many
d_call: NA
j_call: TRBJ2-1
v_call: TRBV23-1
cdr3_length: 12
cdr3_aa: CASSQSIAEQFF
cdr3_nt: TGCGCCAGCAGTCAATCTATCGCCGAGCAGTTCTTC

clone_size: NA
d_call: TRBD2
j_call: TRBJ2-1
v_call: TRBV20-1
cdr3_length: 16
cdr3_aa: CSARATGLAGYYEQFF
cdr3_nt: TGCAGTGCTAGAGCAACTGGACTAGCGGGATACTATGAGCAGTTCTTC

clone_size: NA
d_call: NA
j_call: TRBJ2-7
v_call: TRBV20-1
cdr3_length: 16
cdr3_aa: CSARDGTQVSSYEQYF
cdr3_nt: TGCAGTGCTAGAGATGGCACCCAGGTTTCCTCCTACGAGCAGTACTTC

clone_size: few
d_call: TRBD2
j_call: TRBJ2-1
v_call: TRBV7-2
cdr3_length: 15
cdr3_aa: CASSTPGGGSNEQFF
cdr3_nt: TGTGCCAGCAGCACTCCGGGAGGGGGGTCCAATGAGCAGTTCTTC

clone_size: NA
d_call: NA
j_call: TRBJ2-4
v_call: TRBV19
cdr3_length: 13
cdr3_aa: CASSLGSKNIQYF
cdr3_nt: TGTGCCAGTAGTTTAGGGTCCAAAAACATTCAGTACTTC

clone_size: NA
d_call: NA
j_call: TRBJ2-2
v_call: TRBV6-1
cdr3_length: 16
cdr3_aa: CASSERRGWSAGELFF
cdr3_nt: TGTGCCAGCAGTGAACGCAGGGGCTGGAGCGCCGGGGAGCTGTTTTTT

clone_size: NA
d_call: NA
j_call: TRBJ2-1
v_call: TRBV7-3
cdr3_length: 14
cdr3_aa: CASSLGPGNNEQFF
cdr3_nt: TGTGCCAGCAGCTTAGGGCCTGGGAACAATGAGCAGTTCTTC

clone_size: few
d_call: TRBD2
j_call: TRBJ2-5
v_call: TRBV7-9
cdr3_length: 16
cdr3_aa: CASSLGTSGYQETQYF
cdr3_nt: TGTGCCAGCAGCTTAGGGACTAGCGGGTACCAAGAGACCCAGTACTTC

clone_size: few
d_call: NA
j_call: TRBJ1-3
v_call: TRBV6-5
cdr3_length: 13
cdr3_aa: CASLPSSGNTIYF
cdr3_nt: TGTGCCAGCCTACCTTCCTCTGGAAACACCATATATTTT

clone_size: NA
d_call: TRBD1
j_call: TRBJ1-2
v_call: TRBV5-8
cdr3_length: 17
cdr3_aa: CASRKAPGQDLHYGYTF
cdr3_nt: TGTGCCAGCAGAAAAGCCCCGGGACAGGATCTTCACTATGGCTACACCTTC

clone_size: few
d_call: NA
j_call: TRBJ2-7
v_call: TRBV27
cdr3_length: 13
cdr3_aa: CASSPRSPPEQYF
cdr3_nt: TGTGCCAGCAGTCCGCGGTCCCCTCCCGAGCAGTACTTC

clone_size: NA
d_call: TRBD2
j_call: TRBJ2-7
v_call: TRBV19
cdr3_length: 16
cdr3_aa: CATSPGGGSSSYEQYF
cdr3_nt: TGTGCCACCTCACCGGGGGGGGGCTCAAGCTCCTACGAGCAGTACTTC

clone_size: NA
d_call: TRBD2
j_call: TRBJ2-3
v_call: TRBV4-1
cdr3_length: 19
cdr3_aa: CASSPPGASGGRFTDTQYF
cdr3_nt: TGCGCCAGCAGCCCCCCTGGGGCTAGCGGGGGGCGATTCACAGATACGCAGTATTTT

clone_size: NA
d_call: NA
j_call: TRBJ2-5
v_call: TRBV10-3
cdr3_length: 13
cdr3_aa: CAISEQGRETQYF
cdr3_nt: TGTGCCATCAGTGAGCAGGGTCGGGAGACCCAGTACTTC

clone_size: many
d_call: NA
j_call: TRBJ2-3
v_call: TRBV7-2
cdr3_length: 15
cdr3_aa: CASTNPRGRTDTQYF
cdr3_nt: TGTGCCAGCACCAACCCGAGGGGGAGAACAGATACGCAGTATTTT

clone_size: NA
d_call: NA
j_call: TRBJ2-3
v_call: TRBV7-2
cdr3_length: 15
cdr3_aa: CASKLNTLGADTQYF
cdr3_nt: TGTGCCAGCAAGCTTAACACCTTGGGTGCAGATACGCAGTATTTT

clone_size: NA
d_call: NA
j_call: TRBJ2-1
v_call: TRBV29-1
cdr3_length: 16
cdr3_aa: CSVAGGLGFNGNEQFF
cdr3_nt: TGCAGCGTTGCTGGGGGATTAGGTTTTAACGGCAATGAGCAGTTCTTC

clone_size: few
d_call: TRBD2
j_call: TRBJ2-1
v_call: TRBV7-6
cdr3_length: 16
cdr3_aa: CASSSTSGSTYNEQFF
cdr3_nt: TGTGCCAGCAGCTCGACTAGCGGGAGCACCTACAATGAGCAGTTCTTC

clone_size: few
d_call: NA
j_call: TRBJ1-5
v_call: TRBV20-1
cdr3_length: 14
cdr3_aa: CSASKTPGYQPQHF
cdr3_nt: TGCAGTGCTAGTAAAACGCCGGGTTATCAGCCCCAGCATTTT

clone_size: NA
d_call: TRBD1
j_call: TRBJ2-1
v_call: TRBV12-3/TRBV12-4
cdr3_length: 14
cdr3_aa: CASRGQGAFEEQFF
cdr3_nt: TGTGCCAGCAGGGGACAGGGGGCATTCGAAGAGCAGTTCTTC

clone_size: NA
d_call: NA
j_call: TRBJ1-2
v_call: TRBV5-1
cdr3_length: 16
cdr3_aa: CASSQGTGNGGEGYTF
cdr3_nt: TGCGCCAGCAGCCAGGGGACGGGAAACGGCGGGGAGGGCTACACCTTC

clone_size: few
d_call: NA
j_call: TRBJ2-7
v_call: TRBV4-3
cdr3_length: 16
cdr3_aa: CASSQDSGKSSYEQYF
cdr3_nt: TGCGCCAGCAGCCAAGATTCCGGGAAAAGCTCCTACGAGCAGTACTTC

clone_size: NA
d_call: TRBD1
j_call: TRBJ1-5
v_call: TRBV15
cdr3_length: 16
cdr3_aa: CATSRDGTGNNQPQHF
cdr3_nt: TGTGCCACCAGCAGGGACGGGACAGGGAACAATCAGCCCCAGCATTTT

clone_size: few
d_call: TRBD2
j_call: TRBJ2-2
v_call: TRBV9
cdr3_length: 18
cdr3_aa: CASSVGLARDSNTGELFF
cdr3_nt: TGTGCCAGCAGCGTAGGACTAGCGAGAGACTCGAACACCGGGGAGCTGTTTTTT

clone_size: NA
d_call: NA
j_call: TRBJ1-1
v_call: TRBV4-2
cdr3_length: 12
cdr3_aa: CASSHSATEAFF
cdr3_nt: TGTGCCAGCAGCCATTCTGCCACTGAAGCTTTCTTT

clone_size: NA
d_call: NA
j_call: TRBJ1-4
v_call: TRBV15
cdr3_length: 14
cdr3_aa: CATSRDPDRIKLFF
cdr3_nt: TGTGCCACCAGCAGAGACCCCGACAGGATTAAACTGTTTTTT

clone_size: NA
d_call: NA
j_call: TRBJ2-5
v_call: TRBV20-1
cdr3_length: 14
cdr3_aa: CSARQGRGQETQYF
cdr3_nt: TGCAGTGCTCGACAGGGTCGGGGGCAAGAGACCCAGTACTTC

clone_size: NA
d_call: TRBD1
j_call: TRBJ1-2
v_call: TRBV7-9
cdr3_length: 14
cdr3_aa: CASSQGVEDYGYTF
cdr3_nt: TGTGCCAGCAGCCAGGGGGTGGAGGACTATGGCTACACCTTC

clone_size: NA
d_call: NA
j_call: TRBJ1-5
v_call: TRBV20-1
cdr3_length: 16
cdr3_aa: CSAQKSRGGSNQPQHF
cdr3_nt: TGCAGTGCTCAAAAGTCACGGGGGGGGAGCAATCAGCCCCAGCATTTT

clone_size: NA
d_call: NA
j_call: TRBJ2-5
v_call: TRBV12-3/TRBV12-4
cdr3_length: 13
cdr3_aa: CASSFQGRQTQYF
cdr3_nt: TGTGCCAGCAGTTTCCAGGGGAGGCAGACCCAGTACTTC

clone_size: NA
d_call: NA
j_call: TRBJ1-1
v_call: TRBV12-3/TRBV12-4
cdr3_length: 14
cdr3_aa: CASSFTRQNTEAFF
cdr3_nt: TGTGCCAGCAGTTTTACCCGGCAGAACACTGAAGCTTTCTTT

clone_size: NA
d_call: TRBD1
j_call: TRBJ1-1
v_call: TRBV7-9
cdr3_length: 13
cdr3_aa: CASSPGDRTEAFF
cdr3_nt: TGTGCCAGCAGCCCTGGGGACAGAACTGAAGCTTTCTTT

clone_size: NA
d_call: NA
j_call: TRBJ2-2
v_call: TRBV5-1
cdr3_length: 14
cdr3_aa: CASTPQSGTGELFF
cdr3_nt: TGCGCCAGCACCCCCCAAAGCGGAACCGGGGAGCTGTTTTTT

clone_size: NA
d_call: NA
j_call: TRBJ2-7
v_call: TRBV5-1
cdr3_length: 14
cdr3_aa: CASSQSGSAYEQYF
cdr3_nt: TGCGCCAGCAGTCAGTCGGGGTCCGCCTACGAGCAGTACTTC

clone_size: few
d_call: NA
j_call: TRBJ1-3
v_call: TRBV28
cdr3_length: 14
cdr3_aa: CASSVENSGNTIYF
cdr3_nt: TGTGCCAGCAGTGTGGAAAACTCTGGAAACACCATATATTTT

clone_size: NA
d_call: TRBD1
j_call: TRBJ1-1
v_call: TRBV6-5
cdr3_length: 13
cdr3_aa: CASRGQGYTEAFF
cdr3_nt: TGTGCCAGCAGGGGACAGGGATACACTGAAGCTTTCTTT